This T cell receptor (beta chain) derives from a study of shared clonotypes between healthy human individuals. V was pared by 1 base and J by 0 bases, with 9 bases between. The germline V gene encodes CDR1 SGHAT and CDR2 FQNNGV. This CDR3 is built from 15 residues. The naive CD8 fraction comprised CD45RO-negative cells positively selected for CCR7 and excluded terminally differentiated effector memory CD45RA+ cells. This table comes from immunoSEQ multiplex PCR, and its TCRdb copy is limited to in-frame clones, with some not included. The sample contains about 2 million clones, about 95% of which appear only once.

The source of this sequence is a young man in good health. The rearrangement joins TRBV11-2 to TRBJ1-1; D remains unclear. Specimen: naive CD8+ T cells sorted from blood. CDR3: CASSLGSALNTEAFF. In DNA form, the CDR3 reads TGTGCCAGCAGCTTAGGTTCCGCACTGAACACTGAAGCTTTCTTT.